This T cell receptor (beta chain) emerged from a study of cytomegalovirus exposure and HLA in healthy donors. Points from the study as a whole: Productive rates of about 90% or about 30% were seen for most TCR beta V segments in an earlier analysis. The study labeled roughly 160 TCR beta chains cytomegalovirus-associated. What a later analysis showed was that several of the most significant clusters appeared linked to common viral pathogens.

Primers for the PCR totalled 60 Vbeta and 13 Jbeta. TCRdb's table, derived via immunoSEQ multiplex PCR, lists solely in-frame clones and lacks some. The data show approximately 140,000 clones, approximately 82% seen once. Germline CDR1 and CDR2: SGHTA and FQGNSA. CDR3 length: 15 amino acids. The V and J ends lost 3 bases and 8 bases, in that order; junction bases with no gene match: 6. As concerns this clone: Its specificity is not known.

The chain has TRBV7-2 and TRBJ2-1, with 11 bases matching TRBD2. The specimen sequenced was PBMCs. The TCR was taken from a man aged 35-49 years in good health and CMV-seronegative. As DNA, the CDR3 is TGTGCCAGCAGCTTGAGGACTAGCGGGTTAGATGAGCAGTTCTTC. Its protein product is CASSLRTSGLDEQFF.